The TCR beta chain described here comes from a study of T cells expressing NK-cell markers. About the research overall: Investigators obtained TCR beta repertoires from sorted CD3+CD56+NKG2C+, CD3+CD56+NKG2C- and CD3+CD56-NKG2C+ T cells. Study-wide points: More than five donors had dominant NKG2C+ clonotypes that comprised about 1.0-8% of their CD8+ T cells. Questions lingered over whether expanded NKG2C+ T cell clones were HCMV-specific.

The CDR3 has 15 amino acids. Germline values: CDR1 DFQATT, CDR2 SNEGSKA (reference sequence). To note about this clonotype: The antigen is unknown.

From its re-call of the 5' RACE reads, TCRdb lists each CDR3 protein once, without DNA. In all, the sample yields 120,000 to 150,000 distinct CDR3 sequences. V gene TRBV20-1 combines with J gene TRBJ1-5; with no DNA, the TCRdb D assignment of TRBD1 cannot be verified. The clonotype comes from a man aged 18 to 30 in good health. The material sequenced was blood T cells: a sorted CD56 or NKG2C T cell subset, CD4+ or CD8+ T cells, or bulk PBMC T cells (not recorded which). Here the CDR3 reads CSARDRQGYNQPQHF.